The sequence of this T cell receptor beta chain was determined in a study of response to subunit inactivated influenza vaccine. General observations from the study: It was suggested by the authors that few new T cells are recruited by each seasonal influenza vaccination.

With regard to this clonotype: The target antigen is unknown.

Germline V gives CDR1 SGDLS, CDR2 YYNGEE. The length of the CDR3 is 15 residues. V lost 4 bases and J 0 bases, leaving 14 bases between the germline ends. TCRdb reprocessed the RT-PCR reads with MiXCR, giving one entry per CDR3 protein. The repertoire consists of around 580,000 distinct CDR3 sequences, with about 15% occurring once and the leading ten covering around 10%. The source of this sequence is a man aged 45 to 65 who received an inactivated influenza vaccine. The V and J genes are TRBV9 and TRBJ2-7; TRBD2 is a possible D gene (5 bases). Sequencing used PBMCs from blood, obtained 11 to 12 days after vaccination. DNA of the CDR3: TGTGCCAGCAGCCCAGCACCGGGGAGCTCCTACGAGCAGTACTTC. Amino acid sequence: CASSPAPGSSYEQYF.